These T cell receptor beta chains were read from a single sample in a study of beta chain features in type 1 diabetes. The table came from immunoSEQ multiplex PCR; TCRdb's copy has only in-frame clones and leaves some out. The sample lists some 160,000 clones; roughly 9% were seen once. Sequenced: central memory CD4+ T cells from blood. Every receptor here comes from a woman in her 30s with type 1 diabetes. CDR3s leave out the opening cysteine and the closing phenylalanine or tryptophan.

J,V,CDR3
TRBJ1-1,TRBV18,ASSPPNGLSRATEAF
TRBJ2-7,TRBV30,AWSVSLYEQY
TRBJ2-7,TRBV4-2,ASSLATTTYEQY
TRBJ1-2,TRBV20-1,SVDRAGGYT
TRBJ2-7,TRBV25-1,ASSDSTVPEQY
TRBJ1-5,TRBV29-1,SVVTGTNQPQH
.,TRBV20-1,SVEGAYEQY
TRBJ2-7,TRBV5-4,ASSLPGLAGNYEQY
TRBJ2-7,TRBV28,ASSFMAGSYEQY
TRBJ2-1,TRBV29-1,SVGRLADYNEQF
TRBJ2-2,TRBV11-1,ASSRQGTNTGELF